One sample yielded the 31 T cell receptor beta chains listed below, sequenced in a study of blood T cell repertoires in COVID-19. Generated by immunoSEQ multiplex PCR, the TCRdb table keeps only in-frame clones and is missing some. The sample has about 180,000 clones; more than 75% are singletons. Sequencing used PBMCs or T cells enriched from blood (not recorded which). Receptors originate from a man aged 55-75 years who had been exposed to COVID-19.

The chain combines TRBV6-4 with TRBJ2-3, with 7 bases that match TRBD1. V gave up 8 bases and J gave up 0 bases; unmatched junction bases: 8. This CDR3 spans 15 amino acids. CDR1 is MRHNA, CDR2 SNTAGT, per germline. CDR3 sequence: CASSQGELSTDTQYF. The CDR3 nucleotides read TGTGCCAGCTCCCAGGGGGAGTTAAGCACAGATACGCAGTATTTT.

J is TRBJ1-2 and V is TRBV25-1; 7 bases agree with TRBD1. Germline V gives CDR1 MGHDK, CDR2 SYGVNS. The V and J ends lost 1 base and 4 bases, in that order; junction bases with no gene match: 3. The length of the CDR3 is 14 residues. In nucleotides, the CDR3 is TGTGCCAGCAGTGAATCGGGGACAGCCTATGGCTACACCTTC. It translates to CASSESGTAYGYTF.

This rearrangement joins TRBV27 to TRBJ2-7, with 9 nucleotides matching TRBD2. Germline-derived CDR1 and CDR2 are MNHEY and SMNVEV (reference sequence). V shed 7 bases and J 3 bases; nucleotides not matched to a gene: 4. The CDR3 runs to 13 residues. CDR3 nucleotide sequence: TGTGCCAGCAAAAGACTAGCGGACTACGAGCAGTACTTC. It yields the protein CASKRLADYEQYF.

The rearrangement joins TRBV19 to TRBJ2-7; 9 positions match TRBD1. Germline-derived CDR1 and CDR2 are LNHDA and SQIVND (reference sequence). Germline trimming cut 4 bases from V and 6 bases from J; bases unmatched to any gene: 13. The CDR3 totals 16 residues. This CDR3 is CASSNTQGQGPGEQYF. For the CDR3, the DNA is TGTGCCAGTAGTAACACTCAGGGACAGGGTCCGGGCGAGCAGTACTTC.

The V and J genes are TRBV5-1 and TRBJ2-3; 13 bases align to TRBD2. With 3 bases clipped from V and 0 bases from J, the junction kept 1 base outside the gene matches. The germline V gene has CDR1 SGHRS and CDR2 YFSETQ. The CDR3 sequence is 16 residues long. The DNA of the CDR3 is TGCGCCAGCAGCTCGGGACTAGCGGGGAGCACAGATACGCAGTATTTT. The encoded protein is CASSSGLAGSTDTQYF.

DNA for the CDR3: TGTGCCAGCAGTGAACCGCATGGCAATTCACCCCTCCACTTT. Protein sequence: CASSEPHGNSPLHF. The rearrangement uses TRBV6-1 and TRBJ1-6; no clear D gene. Germline V gene data show CDR1 as MNHNS and CDR2 as SASEGT. The CDR3 is 14 residues long. The V gene lost 2 bases and the J gene lost 7 bases, with 9 bases spanning the gap.

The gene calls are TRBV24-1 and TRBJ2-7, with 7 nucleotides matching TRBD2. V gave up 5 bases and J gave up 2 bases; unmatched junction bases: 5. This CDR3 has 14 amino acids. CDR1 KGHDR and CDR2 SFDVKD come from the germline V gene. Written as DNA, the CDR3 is TGTGCCACCAGTGGCGCTACTAGCGCCTACGAGCAGTACTTC. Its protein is CATSGATSAYEQYF.

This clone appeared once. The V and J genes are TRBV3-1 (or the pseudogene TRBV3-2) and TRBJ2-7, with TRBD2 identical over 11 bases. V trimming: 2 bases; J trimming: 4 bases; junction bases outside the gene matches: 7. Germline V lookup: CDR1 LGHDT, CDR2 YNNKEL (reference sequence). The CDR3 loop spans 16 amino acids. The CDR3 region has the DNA TGTGCCAGCAGCCAACTCGGGACTAGCGGAAGGTACGAGCAGTACTTC. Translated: CASSQLGTSGRYEQYF.

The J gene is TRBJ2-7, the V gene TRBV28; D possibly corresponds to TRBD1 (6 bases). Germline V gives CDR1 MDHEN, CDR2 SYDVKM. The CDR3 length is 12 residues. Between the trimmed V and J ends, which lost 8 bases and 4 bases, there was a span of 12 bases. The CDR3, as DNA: TGTGCCAGCCAGGGGAATGAGTACGAGCAGTACTTC. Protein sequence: CASQGNEYEQYF.

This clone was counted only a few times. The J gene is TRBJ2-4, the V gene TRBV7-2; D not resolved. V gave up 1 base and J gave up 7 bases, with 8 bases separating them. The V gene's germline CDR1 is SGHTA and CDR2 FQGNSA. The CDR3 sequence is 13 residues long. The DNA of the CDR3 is TGTGCCAGCAGCTTAGTCAGCAGGAACATTCAGTACTTC. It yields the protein CASSLVSRNIQYF.

This chain's CDR3 is CASSPLRQATNEKLFF. The CDR3 DNA reads TGTGCCAGCTCACCTCTCCGACAGGCAACTAATGAAAAACTGTTTTTT. The V call is TRBV18, the J call TRBJ1-4, with D tentatively TRBD1 (6 bases). The CDR3 has 16 amino acids. In germline, CDR1 is KGHSH, CDR2 LQKENI. Trimming stripped 3 bases from V and 0 bases from J, with 11 bases between. Drawing the rest from reference TRBV18 and TRBJ1-4, the complete variable domain is NAGVMQNPRHLVRRRGQEARLRCSPMKGHSHVYWYRQLPEEGLKFMVYLQKENIIDESGMPKERFSAEFPKEGPSILRIQQVVRGDSAAYFCASSPLRQATNEKLFFGSGTQLSVL.

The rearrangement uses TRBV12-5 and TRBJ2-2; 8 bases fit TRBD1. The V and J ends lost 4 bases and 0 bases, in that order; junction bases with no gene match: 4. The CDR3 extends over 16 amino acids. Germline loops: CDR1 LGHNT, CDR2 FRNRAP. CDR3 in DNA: TGTGCTAGTGGTTGGCAGGGACAGGCGAACACCGGGGAGCTGTTTTTT. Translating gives CASGWQGQANTGELFF. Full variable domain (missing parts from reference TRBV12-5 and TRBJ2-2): DARVTQTPRHKVTEMGQEVTMRCQPILGHNTVFWYRQTMMQGLELLAYFRNRAPLDDSGMPKDRFSAEMPDATLATLKIQPSEPRDSAVYFCASGWQGQANTGELFFGEGSRLTVL.

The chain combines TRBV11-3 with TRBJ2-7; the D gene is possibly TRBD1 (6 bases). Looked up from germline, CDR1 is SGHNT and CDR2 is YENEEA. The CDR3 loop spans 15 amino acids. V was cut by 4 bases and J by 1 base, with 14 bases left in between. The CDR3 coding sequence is TGTGCCAGCAGCTCAGGCCACGGACAGTCCTACGAGCAGTACTTC. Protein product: CASSSGHGQSYEQYF.

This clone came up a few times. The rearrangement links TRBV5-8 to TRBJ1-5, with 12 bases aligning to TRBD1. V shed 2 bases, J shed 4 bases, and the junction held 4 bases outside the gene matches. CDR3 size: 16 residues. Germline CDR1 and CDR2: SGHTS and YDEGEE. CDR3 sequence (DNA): TGTGCCAGCAGCTTAGGGGACAGGGGGCCAAATCAGCCCCAGCATTTT. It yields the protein CASSLGDRGPNQPQHF.

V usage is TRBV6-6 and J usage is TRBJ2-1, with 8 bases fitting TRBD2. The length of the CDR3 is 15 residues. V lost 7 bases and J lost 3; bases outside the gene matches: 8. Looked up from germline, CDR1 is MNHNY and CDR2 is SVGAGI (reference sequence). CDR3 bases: TGTGCCAGCAATATAGCGGGAATATTCTACAATGAGCAGTTCTTC. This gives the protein CASNIAGIFYNEQFF.

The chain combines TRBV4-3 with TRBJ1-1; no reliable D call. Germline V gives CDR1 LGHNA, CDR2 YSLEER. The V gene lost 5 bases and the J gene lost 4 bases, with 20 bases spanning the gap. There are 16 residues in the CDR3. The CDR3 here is CASSIGGGPVGTEAFF. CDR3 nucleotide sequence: TGCGCCAGCAGCATAGGCGGAGGGCCGGTTGGCACTGAAGCTTTCTTT.

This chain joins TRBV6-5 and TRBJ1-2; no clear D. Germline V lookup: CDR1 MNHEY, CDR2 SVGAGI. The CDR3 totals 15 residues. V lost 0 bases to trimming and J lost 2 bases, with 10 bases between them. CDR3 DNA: TGTGCCAGCAGTTACTCGAGACTCGGCAACTATGGCTACACCTTC. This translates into CASSYSRLGNYGYTF.

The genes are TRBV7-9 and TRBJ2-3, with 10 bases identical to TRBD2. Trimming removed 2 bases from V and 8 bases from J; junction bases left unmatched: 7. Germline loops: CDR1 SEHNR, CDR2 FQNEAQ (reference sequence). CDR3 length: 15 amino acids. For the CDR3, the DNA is TGTGCCAGCAGCTTACAGTCTAGCGGGAGTGGTACGCAGTATTTT. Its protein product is CASSLQSSGSGTQYF. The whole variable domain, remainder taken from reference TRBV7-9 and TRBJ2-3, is DTGVSQNPRHKITKRGQNVTFRCDPISEHNRLYWYRQTLGQGPEFLTYFQNEAQLEKSRLLSDRFSAERPKGSFSTLEIQRTEQGDSAMYLCASSLQSSGSGTQYFGPGTRLTVL.

DNA of the CDR3: TGTGCCAGCAGGCTAGCGGGAGCGTCCTACGAGCAGTACTTC. Residues: CASRLAGASYEQYF. The rearrangement uses TRBV6-5 and TRBJ2-7, with 10 bases fitting TRBD2. The germline V gene has CDR1 MNHEY and CDR2 SVGAGI. V trimming: 6 bases; J trimming: 1 base; junction bases outside the gene matches: 3. The CDR3 consists of 14 residues.

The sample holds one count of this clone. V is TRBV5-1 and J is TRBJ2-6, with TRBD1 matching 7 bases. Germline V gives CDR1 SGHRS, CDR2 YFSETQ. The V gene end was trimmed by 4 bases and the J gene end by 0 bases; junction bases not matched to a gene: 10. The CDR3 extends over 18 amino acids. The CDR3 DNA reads TGCGCCAGCAGCCCCTGGACAGGTGAAAGCTCTGGGGCCAACGTCCTGACTTTC. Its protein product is CASSPWTGESSGANVLTF.

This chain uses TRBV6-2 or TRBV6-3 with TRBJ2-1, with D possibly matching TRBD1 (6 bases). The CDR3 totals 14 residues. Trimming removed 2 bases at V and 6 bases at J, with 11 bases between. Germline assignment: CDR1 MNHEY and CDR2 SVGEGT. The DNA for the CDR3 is TGTGCCAGCAGTTACCTCGGCAGGGGCAATGAGCAGTTCTTC. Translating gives CASSYLGRGNEQFF.

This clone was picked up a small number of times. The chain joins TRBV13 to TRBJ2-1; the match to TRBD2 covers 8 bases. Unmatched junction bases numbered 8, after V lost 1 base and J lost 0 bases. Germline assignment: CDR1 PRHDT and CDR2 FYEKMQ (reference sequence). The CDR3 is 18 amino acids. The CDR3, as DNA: TGTGCCAGCAGCTTAGCTATGGTACTAGCGGTCTCCTACAATGAGCAGTTCTTC. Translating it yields CASSLAMVLAVSYNEQFF.

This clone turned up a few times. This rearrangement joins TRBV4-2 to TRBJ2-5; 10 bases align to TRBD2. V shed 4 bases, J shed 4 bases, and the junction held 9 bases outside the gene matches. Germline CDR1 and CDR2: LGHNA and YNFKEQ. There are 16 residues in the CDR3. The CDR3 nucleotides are TGTGCCAGCAGCCCCTCAGCGGGAGGGCCACGAGAGACCCAGTACTTC. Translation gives CASSPSAGGPRETQYF.

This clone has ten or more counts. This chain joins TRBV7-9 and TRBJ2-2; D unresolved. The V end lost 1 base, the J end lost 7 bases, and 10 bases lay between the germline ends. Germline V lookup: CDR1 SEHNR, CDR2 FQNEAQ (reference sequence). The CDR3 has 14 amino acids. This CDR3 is CASSLVQTGGELFF. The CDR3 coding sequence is TGTGCCAGCAGCTTAGTGCAGACGGGCGGGGAGCTGTTTTTT. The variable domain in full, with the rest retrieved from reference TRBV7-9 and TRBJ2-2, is DTGVSQNPRHKITKRGQNVTFRCDPISEHNRLYWYRQTLGQGPEFLTYFQNEAQLEKSRLLSDRFSAERPKGSFSTLEIQRTEQGDSAMYLCASSLVQTGGELFFGEGSRLTVL.

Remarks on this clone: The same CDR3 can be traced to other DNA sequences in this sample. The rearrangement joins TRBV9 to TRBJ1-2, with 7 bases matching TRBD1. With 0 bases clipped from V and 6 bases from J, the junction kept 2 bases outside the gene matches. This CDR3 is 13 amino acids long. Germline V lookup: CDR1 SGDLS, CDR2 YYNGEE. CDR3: CASSVGQGDGYTF. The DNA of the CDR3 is TGTGCCAGCAGCGTAGGCCAGGGGGATGGCTACACCTTC.

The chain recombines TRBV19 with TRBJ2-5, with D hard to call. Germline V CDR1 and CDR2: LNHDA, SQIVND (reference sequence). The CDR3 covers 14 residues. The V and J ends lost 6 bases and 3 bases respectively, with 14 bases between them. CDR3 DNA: TGTGCCAGTAGCCCTGGATGGCAGGAAGAGACCCAGTACTTC. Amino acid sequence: CASSPGWQEETQYF.

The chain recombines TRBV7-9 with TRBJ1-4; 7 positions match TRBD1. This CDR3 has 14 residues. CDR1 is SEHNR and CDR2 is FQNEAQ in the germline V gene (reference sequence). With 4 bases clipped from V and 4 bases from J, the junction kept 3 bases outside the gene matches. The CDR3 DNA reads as TGTGCCAGCAGCTCGACAGGGTTTAATGAAAAACTGTTTTTT. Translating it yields CASSSTGFNEKLFF.

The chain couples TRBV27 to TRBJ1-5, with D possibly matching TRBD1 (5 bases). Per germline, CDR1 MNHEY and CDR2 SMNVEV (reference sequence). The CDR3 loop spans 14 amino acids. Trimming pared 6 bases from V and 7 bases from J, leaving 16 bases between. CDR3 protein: CASRTSTRGQPQHF. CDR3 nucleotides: TGTGCCAGCAGAACTAGTACACGGGGGCAGCCCCAGCATTTT.

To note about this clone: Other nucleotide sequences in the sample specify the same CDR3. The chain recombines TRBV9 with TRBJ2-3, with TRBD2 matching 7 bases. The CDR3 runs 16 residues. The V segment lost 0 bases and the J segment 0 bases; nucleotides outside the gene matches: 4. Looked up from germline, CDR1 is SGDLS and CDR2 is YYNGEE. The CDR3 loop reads CASSVEAGYSTDTQYF. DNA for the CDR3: TGTGCCAGCAGCGTAGAAGCGGGATACAGCACAGATACGCAGTATTTT.

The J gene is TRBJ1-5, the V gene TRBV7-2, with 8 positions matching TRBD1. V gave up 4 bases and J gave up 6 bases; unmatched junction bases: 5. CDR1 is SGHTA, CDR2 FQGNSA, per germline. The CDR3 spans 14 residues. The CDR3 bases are TGTGCCAGCAGCTACCCAGGGGGCATTCAGCCCCAGCATTTT. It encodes CASSYPGGIQPQHF.

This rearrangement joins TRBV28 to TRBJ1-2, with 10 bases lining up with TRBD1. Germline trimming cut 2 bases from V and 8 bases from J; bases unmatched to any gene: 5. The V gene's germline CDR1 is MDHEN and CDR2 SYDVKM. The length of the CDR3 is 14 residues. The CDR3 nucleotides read TGTGCCAGCAGTTTAGGGGACAGGGGTCAAGGCTACACCTTC. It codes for CASSLGDRGQGYTF.